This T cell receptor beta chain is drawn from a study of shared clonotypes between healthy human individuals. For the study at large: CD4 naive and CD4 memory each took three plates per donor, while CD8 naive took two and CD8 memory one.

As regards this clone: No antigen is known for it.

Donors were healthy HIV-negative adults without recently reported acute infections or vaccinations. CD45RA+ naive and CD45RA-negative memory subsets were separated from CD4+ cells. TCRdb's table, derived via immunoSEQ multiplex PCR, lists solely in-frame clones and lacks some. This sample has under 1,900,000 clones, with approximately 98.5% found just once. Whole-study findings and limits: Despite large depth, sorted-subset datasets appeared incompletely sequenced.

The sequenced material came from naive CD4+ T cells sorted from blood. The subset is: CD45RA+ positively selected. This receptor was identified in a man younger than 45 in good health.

The CDR3 loop reads CASSPNDSGELFF. As DNA, the CDR3 is TGTGCCAGCAGCCCCAACGACTCCGGGGAGCTGTTTTTT. The chain employs TRBV2 and TRBJ2-2; the D is unclear. The CDR3 spans 13 residues. Germline V gives CDR1 SNHLY, CDR2 FYNNEI. V was shortened by 6 bases and J by 6 bases, with 11 bases between the two germline ends. Filled out from reference TRBV2 and TRBJ2-2, the complete variable domain reads EPEVTQTPSHQVTQMGQEVILRCVPISNHLYFYWYRQILGQKVEFLVSFYNNEISEKSEIFDDQFSVERPDGSNFTLKIRSTKLEDSAMYFCASSPNDSGELFFGEGSRLTVL.